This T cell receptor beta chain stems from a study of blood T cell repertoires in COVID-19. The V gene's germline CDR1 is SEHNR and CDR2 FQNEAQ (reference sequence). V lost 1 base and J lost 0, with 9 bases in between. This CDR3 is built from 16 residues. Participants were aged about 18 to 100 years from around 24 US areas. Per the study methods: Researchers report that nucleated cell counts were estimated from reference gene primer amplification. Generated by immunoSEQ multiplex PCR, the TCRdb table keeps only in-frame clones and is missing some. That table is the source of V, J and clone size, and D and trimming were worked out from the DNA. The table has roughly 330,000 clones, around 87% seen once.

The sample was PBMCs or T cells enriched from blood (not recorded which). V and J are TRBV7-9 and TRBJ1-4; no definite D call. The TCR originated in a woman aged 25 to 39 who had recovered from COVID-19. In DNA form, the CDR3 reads TGTGCCAGCAGCTTAGTCGGGTTCGCAACTAATGAAAAACTGTTTTTT. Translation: CASSLVGFATNEKLFF.